A single sample is the source of the 4 T cell receptor beta chains below, sequenced in a study of blood T cell repertoires in COVID-19 (dated by TCRdb to the early 2020s). The library was made by the immunoSEQ multiplex PCR assay. The source is immuneACCESS, and TCRdb retained only in-frame sequences with V and J called. Part of the clones is not carried over; for the studies checked, unresolved V genes explain less than half of this, and the remainder is unexplained. The sample contains approximately 110,000 clones, approximately 88% of them found a single time. The top ten hold approximately 0.75% of the sample. Sequenced: peripheral blood. The receptor set was obtained from a woman between 70 and 85 years old with acute or convalescent COVID-19.

The rearrangement links TRBV7-2 to TRBJ2-5; 8 nucleotides line up with TRBD2. The germline V gene has CDR1 SGHTA and CDR2 FQGNSA. The V segment lost 4 bases and the J segment 4 bases; nucleotides outside the gene matches: 8. CDR3 length: 15 amino acids. CDR3 nucleotide sequence: TGTGCCAGCAGCTGGGTACTAGCGGCCGGAGAGACCCAGTACTTC. Its translation: CASSWVLAAGETQYF. The full variable domain, its missing parts supplied by reference TRBV7-2 and TRBJ2-5, is GAGVSQSPSNKVTEKGKDVELRCDPISGHTALYWYRQSLGQGLEFLIYFQGNSAPDKSGLPSDRFSAERTGGSVSTLTIQRTQQEDSAVYLCASSWVLAAGETQYFGPGTRLLVL.

This chain joins TRBV7-7 and TRBJ2-5; 10 nucleotides line up with TRBD2. The germline gives CDR1 SSHAT, CDR2 FNYEAQ (reference sequence). The CDR3 loop spans 15 amino acids. Trimming removed 2 bases from V and 1 base from J; junction bases left unmatched: 1. The CDR3 DNA is TGTGCCAGCAGCTTACAGCGGGGGGGCCAAGAGACCCAGTACTTC. Encoded protein: CASSLQRGGQETQYF.

V gene TRBV5-6 combines with J gene TRBJ1-6; unclear D gene. Germline CDR1 reads SGHDT; CDR2 reads YYEEEE. V lost 0 bases, J lost 14 bases, and 9 bases lay in between. The CDR3 extends over 12 amino acids. The CDR3 region is CASSLGSLSLHF. The CDR3 region has the DNA TGTGCCAGCAGCTTGGGCTCGCTATCCCTCCACTTT.

This clone was picked up a small number of times. J is TRBJ1-5 and V is TRBV6-5; D gene unclear. The germline V gene has CDR1 MNHEY and CDR2 SVGAGI. The length of the CDR3 is 15 residues. V was cut by 9 bases and J by 4 bases, with 19 bases left in between. CDR3 sequence reads: CASGKEVMGNQPQHF. CDR3 nucleotide sequence: TGTGCCAGTGGCAAAGAGGTTATGGGTAATCAGCCCCAGCATTTT.